This T cell receptor beta chain was obtained from a study of T cells in Graves' hyperthyroidism and ophthalmopathy. This clonotype appeared a few times. TCR beta CDR3 region amplification was performed from RNA transcripts. Researchers ran a first-round RT-PCR on the TCR CDR3 using the HTBI primer set. From the multiplex PCR reads, TCRdb called clonotypes with MiXCR, one entry per CDR3 protein. This table holds fewer than 900,000 distinct CDR3 sequences, around 17% found once. For the diagnoses, clinical symptoms, serum thyroxine and TRAb, thyroid ultrasound and orbital computed tomography were used. In germline, CDR1 is SGHTA, CDR2 FQGNSA. Trimming removed 1 base from V and 0 bases from J, with 13 bases in between. The CDR3 runs to 17 residues.

Sequencing input: blood. The TCR originated in a man aged 18 to 35 with Graves' hyperthyroidism. This chain joins TRBV7-2 and TRBJ2-1; D is perhaps TRBD1 or TRBD2 (5 bases each). The CDR3 DNA sequence: TGTGCCAGCAGCTTAGGGGACGGGCCAAGCTCCTACAATGAGCAGTTCTTC. Encoded protein: CASSLGDGPSSYNEQFF.